This T cell receptor (beta chain) was found in a study of identical twins. Whole-study findings and limits: Out-of-frame alpha sequences shared by twins showed excess low generation probability. Insertions ran lower in abundant cord blood beta clonotypes, though not in memory repertoires. In drawing conclusions, the study used cross-sectional statistical analysis and did not follow the same donors.

In regard to this clonotype: Its antigen remains unknown.

It was template switching that added a universal primer site, and there were unique molecular identifiers on the cDNA. TCRdb re-derived calls from the 5' RACE reads in MiXCR, one entry per CDR3 protein. The table includes a few hundred thousand distinct CDR3 sequences, roughly a tenth detected once. The material sequenced was memory T cells sorted from blood. The receptor was derived from a middle-aged man in good health.

The CDR3 reads CASSLRTGSNGANVLTF. As DNA, the CDR3 is TGTGCCAGCAGCTTGAGGACAGGGTCGAACGGGGCCAACGTCCTGACTTTC. The chain recombines TRBV7-9 with TRBJ2-6; 8 bases map to TRBD1. CDR1 and CDR2 from the germline V gene are SEHNR and FQNEAQ (reference sequence). The CDR3 consists of 17 residues. The junction had 8 bases not matched to a gene; V was cut back by 3 bases and J by 4 bases.